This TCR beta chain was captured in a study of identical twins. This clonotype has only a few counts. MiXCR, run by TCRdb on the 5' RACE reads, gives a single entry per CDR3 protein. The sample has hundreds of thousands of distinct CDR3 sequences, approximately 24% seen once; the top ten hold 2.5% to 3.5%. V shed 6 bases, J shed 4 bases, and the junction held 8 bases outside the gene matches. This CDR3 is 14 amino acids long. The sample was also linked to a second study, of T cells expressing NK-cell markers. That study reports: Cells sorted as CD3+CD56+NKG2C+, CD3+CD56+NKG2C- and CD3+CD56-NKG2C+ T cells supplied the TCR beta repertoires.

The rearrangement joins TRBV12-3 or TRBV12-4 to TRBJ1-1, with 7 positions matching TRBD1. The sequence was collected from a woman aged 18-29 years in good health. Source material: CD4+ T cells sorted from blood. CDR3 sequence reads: CASSDDSGGTEAFF. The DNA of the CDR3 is TGTGCCAGCAGCGACGATTCAGGGGGCACTGAAGCTTTCTTT.